This TCR beta chain was recovered during a study of blood T cells in healthy people across ages. The CDR3 consists of 14 residues. In germline, CDR1 is MNHNS, CDR2 SASEGT. The ends lost 8 bases at V and 9 bases at J; junction bases unmatched: 16. A sample-barcoded 5' primer and a J-beta primer mix were used in a second PCR of about 7 to 12 cycles. TCRdb itself ran the 5' RACE reads through MiXCR, one entry per CDR3 protein. The data show hundreds of thousands of distinct CDR3 sequences, roughly 49% seen once. The chain is built from TRBV6-1 and TRBJ2-7; 7 nucleotides agree with TRBD2. The clonotype was recovered from a woman aged 55-70 years in good health. What was sequenced was blood. The CDR3 here is CASRAGQGFNGQYF. Written as DNA, the CDR3 is TGTGCCAGCCGAGCGGGGCAGGGATTCAACGGGCAGTACTTC.